Listed below are T cell receptor beta chains from one sample, sequenced in a study of blood T cell repertoires in COVID-19. Here immunoSEQ multiplex PCR was the method, and the copy in TCRdb shows in-frame clones only, minus some. This table has around 140,000 clones, about 86% appearing once. The sample taken for sequencing was PBMCs or T cells enriched from blood (not recorded which). The receptor source for this set is a man aged 35 to 55 with acute COVID-19. Each CDR3 is given with its conserved first and last residue. The D gene is left open where the match is weak. Some rows have no size entry. The others give once, few or many, or a class for an expanded clone.

CDR3aa,CDR3nt,j_gene,v_gene,d_gene,abundance
CAITPQGAFYEQYF,TGTGCCATCACACCGCAGGGGGCGTTCTACGAGCAGTACTTC,TRBJ2-7,TRBV10-3,TRBD1,NA
CASSQGLAGNTGELFF,TGTGCCAGCAGCCAAGGACTAGCGGGAAACACCGGGGAGCTGTTTTTT,TRBJ2-2,TRBV3-1/TRBV3-2,TRBD2,once
CASSVSGRAGGDTQYF,TGTGCCAGCAGCGTTAGCGGGAGGGCCGGGGGAGATACGCAGTATTTT,TRBJ2-3,TRBV9,TRBD2,NA
CASGVAHEQYF,TGTGCCAGCGGTGTCGCGCACGAGCAGTACTTC,TRBJ2-7,TRBV9,NA,NA
CASSHSGTGNTGELFF,TGCGCCAGCAGTCATTCCGGGACAGGGAACACCGGGGAGCTGTTTTTT,TRBJ2-2,TRBV5-1,TRBD1,once
CASSGQGAGANVLTF,TGTGCCAGCTCGGGACAGGGAGCCGGGGCCAACGTCCTGACTTTC,TRBJ2-6,TRBV4-2,TRBD1,NA
CASSLHTGELFF,TGTGCCAGCAGCCTCCACACCGGGGAGCTGTTTTTT,TRBJ2-2,TRBV7-2,NA,NA
CAWRSRGTDTQYF,TGTGCCTGGAGATCGCGGGGGACAGATACGCAGTATTTT,TRBJ2-3,TRBV30,TRBD2,NA
CASSPQPGGWTSNQPQHF,TGTGCCAGCTCACCACAGCCCGGGGGGTGGACTAGCAATCAGCCCCAGCATTTT,TRBJ1-5,TRBV18,NA,NA
CASTSNYGYTF,TGTGCCAGCACTTCTAACTATGGCTACACCTTC,TRBJ1-2,TRBV28,NA,few
CASSIVGGGFNEQFF,TGTGCCAGTAGTATAGTTGGCGGGGGATTTAATGAGCAGTTCTTC,TRBJ2-1,TRBV19,TRBD2,NA
CASSLTLAGGKETQYF,TGTGCCAGCAGCTTAACGCTAGCGGGGGGGAAGGAGACCCAGTACTTC,TRBJ2-5,TRBV7-9,TRBD2,NA
CASSLRSAGTGPMNTEAFF,TGTGCCAGCAGTTTACGGTCCGCCGGGACAGGGCCGATGAACACTGAAGCTTTCTTT,TRBJ1-1,TRBV28,TRBD1,NA
CASSVGGLNEQFF,TGTGCCAGCAGCGTAGGGGGCCTCAATGAGCAGTTCTTC,TRBJ2-1,TRBV9,NA,few
CASSGGIYGYTF,TGTGCCAGTTCGGGAGGGATCTATGGCTACACCTTC,TRBJ1-2,TRBV6-5,NA,few
CATSPGGDTQYF,TGTGCCACCAGTCCGGGCGGGGATACGCAGTATTTT,TRBJ2-3,TRBV24-1,NA,NA
CASSQLWGPLSYNEQFF,TGCGCCAGCAGTCAATTGTGGGGCCCCCTCTCCTACAATGAGCAGTTCTTC,TRBJ2-1,TRBV23-1,NA,NA
CASSQTGIPYEQYF,TGTGCCAGCAGCCAAACAGGGATACCCTACGAGCAGTACTTC,TRBJ2-7,TRBV14,NA,NA
CASSQSVYGYTF,TGTGCCAGCAGCCAATCTGTTTATGGCTACACCTTC,TRBJ1-2,TRBV3-1/TRBV3-2,NA,NA
CASSLGTGQPNTGELFF,TGTGCCAGCAGCCTGGGGACGGGACAGCCGAACACCGGGGAGCTGTTTTTT,TRBJ2-2,TRBV7-3,TRBD1,NA
CASSLQGVNTEAFF,TGTGCCAGCAGCCTACAGGGGGTAAACACTGAAGCTTTCTTT,TRBJ1-1,TRBV3-1/TRBV3-2,TRBD1,NA
CASSLTGALGNTIYF,TGTGCCAGCAGCCTCACAGGGGCGTTAGGAAACACCATATATTTT,TRBJ1-3,TRBV7-2,TRBD1,NA
CASSESIQGLAFF,TGCGCCAGCAGTGAGTCGATACAGGGTTTAGCTTTCTTT,TRBJ1-1,TRBV10-2,NA,once
CASSFGTGGQPQHF,TGTGCCAGCAGCTTCGGGACAGGGGGTCAGCCCCAGCATTTT,TRBJ1-5,TRBV7-2,TRBD1,few
CASSPRSEKLFF,TGTGCCAGCAGCCCGAGGTCGGAAAAACTGTTTTTT,TRBJ1-4,TRBV7-9,NA,NA
CASSPGVAAQDTQYF,TGTGCCAGCTCACCGGGGGTAGCGGCCCAAGATACGCAGTATTTT,TRBJ2-3,TRBV18,NA,few
CASSLMAYRETQYF,TGTGCCAGCAGCTTAATGGCCTACAGGGAGACCCAGTACTTC,TRBJ2-5,TRBV7-3,NA,NA
CASSQGNRDPGGSPLHF,TGTGCCAGCAGTCAGGGGAACCGGGACCCGGGGGGTTCACCCCTCCACTTT,TRBJ1-6,TRBV6-6,NA,few
CASRPNHGGDEQFF,TGTGCCAGCCGACCGAACCATGGGGGGGATGAGCAGTTCTTC,TRBJ2-1,TRBV7-3,TRBD2,NA
CSVDRDKLYGYTF,TGCAGCGTAGACCGGGACAAATTGTATGGCTACACCTTC,TRBJ1-2,TRBV29-1,NA,NA
CSVAILTSGVTDTQYF,TGCAGCGTGGCTATTTTGACTAGCGGGGTCACAGATACGCAGTATTTT,TRBJ2-3,TRBV29-1,TRBD2,NA
CASSEGRNTEAFF,TGTGCCAGCTCGGAGGGGAGGAACACTGAAGCTTTCTTT,TRBJ1-1,TRBV18,NA,NA
CASGPGTSGGDSYNEQFF,TGTGCTAGTGGTCCCGGGACTAGCGGGGGGGATTCCTACAATGAGCAGTTCTTC,TRBJ2-1,TRBV12-5,TRBD2,NA
CASSQDLSGGGYTF,TGTGCCAGCAGCCAAGATCTCTCAGGGGGGGGCTACACCTTC,TRBJ1-2,TRBV3-1/TRBV3-2,TRBD1,once
CASSPSTSGGSYNEQFF,TGTGCCAGCTCACCCTCGACGAGCGGGGGCAGTTACAATGAGCAGTTCTTC,TRBJ2-1,TRBV18,TRBD2,NA
CASSTGTSGGGYEQYF,TGTGCCAGCTCAACCGGGACTAGCGGGGGAGGCTACGAGCAGTACTTC,TRBJ2-7,TRBV18,TRBD2,NA
CASSSMYGGELFF,TGTGCCAGCAGCTCTATGTATGGCGGGGAGCTGTTTTTT,TRBJ2-2,TRBV7-2,NA,NA
CASSSSASGSYEQYF,TGTGCCAGCAGTTCCAGCGCTAGCGGGAGTTACGAGCAGTACTTC,TRBJ2-7,TRBV3-1/TRBV3-2,TRBD2,NA
CASSVLPGGTTGELFF,TGTGCCAGCAGCGTATTGCCAGGGGGTACCACCGGGGAGCTGTTTTTT,TRBJ2-2,TRBV9,TRBD1,NA
CATSDHRGRDGYTF,TGTGCCACCAGTGACCACAGGGGGCGGGATGGCTACACCTTC,TRBJ1-2,TRBV24-1,TRBD1,NA
CASSQDIPDRGLSGANVLTF,TGTGCCAGCAGCCAAGATATACCGGACAGGGGGCTTTCTGGGGCCAACGTCCTGACTTTC,TRBJ2-6,TRBV3-1/TRBV3-2,TRBD1,NA
CSVSRSSYEQYF,TGCAGCGTTTCGAGAAGCTCCTACGAGCAGTACTTC,TRBJ2-7,TRBV29-1,NA,NA
CASSVEDRAAFF,TGTGCCAGCAGCGTAGAGGACAGGGCGGCTTTCTTT,TRBJ1-1,TRBV9,TRBD1,NA
CASSEEGLATGELFF,TGCGCCAGCAGCGAGGAGGGACTAGCGACCGGGGAGCTGTTTTTT,TRBJ2-2,TRBV5-1,TRBD2,NA
CASSYGGAFTDTQYF,TGTGCCAGCAGTTACGGAGGGGCCTTCACAGATACGCAGTATTTT,TRBJ2-3,TRBV6-5,NA,NA
CASSLGLSGNTIYF,TGTGCCAGCAGCTTAGGACTCTCTGGAAACACCATATATTTT,TRBJ1-3,TRBV7-9,NA,NA
CASSPPPRTGRDTQYF,TGTGCCAGCTCACCACCTCCGAGGACAGGTAGAGATACGCAGTATTTT,TRBJ2-3,TRBV18,TRBD1,NA
CASSSYRGIYEQYF,TGTGCCAGCAGCTCCTACAGGGGAATCTACGAGCAGTACTTC,TRBJ2-7,TRBV28,TRBD1,NA
CASSGQLAGGETQYF,TGTGCCAGCAGTGGCCAACTAGCGGGGGGAGAGACCCAGTACTTC,TRBJ2-5,TRBV6-4,TRBD2,NA
CASSRQQGRDTEAFF,TGTGCCAGCAGCCGCCAACAGGGAAGGGACACTGAAGCTTTCTTT,TRBJ1-1,TRBV14,NA,NA
CALGEGSGNTIYF,TGTGCCCTGGGGGAGGGCTCTGGAAACACCATATATTTT,TRBJ1-3,TRBV30,NA,NA
CARNSRGGETQYF,TGTGCCAGAAATTCCAGGGGAGGGGAGACCCAGTACTTC,TRBJ2-5,TRBV7-5,NA,NA
CASSQGGGSPLHF,TGTGCCAGCAGCCAGGGGGGGGGTTCACCCCTCCACTTT,TRBJ1-6,TRBV3-1/TRBV3-2,NA,NA
CASRRWQGDQPQHF,TGTGCCAGCAGGAGATGGCAGGGTGATCAGCCCCAGCATTTT,TRBJ1-5,TRBV6-5,NA,NA
CAWRPAGAGGNTIYF,TGTGCCTGGAGGCCCGCGGGGGCAGGTGGAAACACCATATATTTT,TRBJ1-3,TRBV30,NA,NA
CASSLIPGEKLFF,TGTGCCAGCAGCCTGATACCCGGTGAAAAACTGTTTTTT,TRBJ1-4,TRBV5-4,NA,NA
CASSLLGSGTIYEQYF,TGCGCCAGCAGCCTCCTGGGGAGCGGGACAATATACGAGCAGTACTTC,TRBJ2-7,TRBV5-1,NA,NA
CATSDYQGAPDGYTF,TGTGCCACCAGTGATTACCAAGGGGCGCCCGATGGCTACACCTTC,TRBJ1-2,TRBV24-1,NA,few
CSASPDGNSNQPQHF,TGCAGTGCTAGTCCCGACGGGAATAGCAATCAGCCCCAGCATTTT,TRBJ1-5,TRBV20-1,NA,NA
CASSHTVHYGYTF,TGTGCCAGTAGTCATACAGTTCACTATGGCTACACCTTC,TRBJ1-2,TRBV19,NA,NA